Presented here are 10 T cell receptor beta chains from one specimen sequenced in a study of T cell repertoires in cytomegalovirus infection. Via MiXCR, TCRdb re-called the reads, giving one row per CDR3 protein. The table records roughly 500,000 distinct CDR3 sequences, approximately 15% of them present only once. Specimen: CD8+ T cells from PBMCs. The receptor set was obtained from a human donor in good health (CMV status not recorded). Some clones in this sample may be carry-over from other donors' samples.

This clonotype was seen a single time. One end of the junction is discordant with germline, which a read error may explain. This chain connects TRBV6-2 or TRBV6-3 to TRBJ1-5, with D unresolved. Germline-derived CDR1 and CDR2 are MNHEY and SVGEGT. This CDR3 has 20 amino acids. In nucleotides, the CDR3 is TGTGCCAGCAGTTACCTTAAGTGGCGGGCTACACCTTATAGCAATCATCCCCAGCATTTT. Translated: CASSYLKWRATPYSNHPQHF.

This clonotype was detected ten times or more. The V gene is TRBV7-9, the J gene TRBJ2-4; D may match TRBD1 or TRBD2 (5 bases each). The CDR3 covers 12 residues. V shed 4 bases and J shed 8 bases, with 9 bases lying between them. Germline-derived CDR1 and CDR2 are SEHNR and FQNEAQ (reference sequence). CDR3 coding DNA: TGTGCCAGCAGCTCGGGGCGGCACATTCAGTACTTC. Amino acids: CASSSGRHIQYF.

Concerning this clonotype: A clone one base away is much larger, so this may be a read error. V gene TRBV25-1 combines with J gene TRBJ1-1, with a possible D match to TRBD1 (6 bases). The CDR3 contains 12 residues. Germline V gives CDR1 MGHDK, CDR2 SYGVNS. V lost 2 bases and J lost 5, with 6 bases in between. CDR3 in DNA: TGTGCCAGCAGTGAAAGGGGGACTGAAGCTTTCTTT. It codes for CASSERGTEAFF.

The sample holds many counts of this clonotype. The chain joins TRBV6-5 to TRBJ2-1, with TRBD2 matching 10 bases. The CDR3 runs to 16 residues. V gave up 0 bases and J gave up 8 bases; unmatched junction bases: 7. Germline lookup yields CDR1 MNHEY and CDR2 SVGAGI. CDR3 residues: CASSYSSGRVTHEQFF. The CDR3, as DNA: TGTGCCAGCAGTTACTCGAGCGGGAGGGTCACACATGAGCAGTTCTTC.

This clonotype was counted between two and nine times. The chain has TRBV5-1 and TRBJ2-1, with 8 bases fitting TRBD1. Germline trimming cut 8 bases from V and 2 bases from J; bases unmatched to any gene: 12. The CDR3 spans 16 residues. CDR1 and CDR2 (germline): SGHRS, YFSETQ. This chain's CDR3 is CASSTGTGGAYNEQFF. CDR3 coding DNA: TGCGCCAGTAGCACAGGAACAGGGGGAGCCTACAATGAGCAGTTCTTC. Using reference TRBV5-1 and TRBJ2-1 for the parts outside the CDR3, the full variable domain is KAGVTQTPRYLIKTRGQQVTLSCSPISGHRSVSWYQQTPGQGLQFLFEYFSETQRNKGNFPGRFSGRQFSNSRSEMNVSTLELGDSALYLCASSTGTGGAYNEQFFGPGTRLTVL.

This clonotype was recorded at least ten times. The chain links TRBV6-1 to TRBJ2-7; possible D gene TRBD2, 5 bases. Per the germline V gene, CDR1 is MNHNS and CDR2 is SASEGT. V was pared by 5 bases and J by 3 bases, with 17 bases between. The CDR3 runs 15 residues. The CDR3: CASSYTVAGDYEQYF. CDR3 DNA sequence: TGTGCCAGCAGTTATACGGTCGCGGGCGACTACGAGCAGTACTTC.

This clonotype was counted a few times. The rearrangement links TRBV29-1 to TRBJ1-2; 9 positions agree with TRBD1. Germline assignment: CDR1 SQVTM and CDR2 ANQGSEA. There are 15 residues in the CDR3. CDR3 amino acids: CTNTPRDRDDNGYTF. The CDR3 DNA reads as TGCACCAATACCCCCAGGGACAGGGACGACAATGGCTACACCTTC.

V is TRBV7-9 and J is TRBJ2-1; D not resolved. The CDR3 has 13 amino acids. Between the trimmed V and J ends, which lost 5 bases and 7 bases, there was a span of 12 bases. Looked up from germline, CDR1 is SEHNR and CDR2 is FQNEAQ (reference sequence). CDR3 DNA: TGTGCCAGCAGCGTAAGCCTGGGTAATGAGCAGTTCTTC. Its protein is CASSVSLGNEQFF.

This clonotype appeared a few times. This chain uses TRBV5-1 with TRBJ1-1; D is uncertain. Trimming removed 1 base from V and 8 bases from J, with 9 bases in between. The germline gives CDR1 SGHRS, CDR2 YFSETQ. This CDR3 has 12 amino acids. This CDR3 is CASSLNSQEAFF. CDR3 DNA: TGCGCCAGCAGCTTGAATTCGCAGGAAGCTTTCTTT.

This clonotype was counted at least ten times. This chain uses TRBV7-6 with TRBJ2-7; 9 bases map to TRBD1. J lost 6 bases, V lost 4 bases, and 10 bases had no gene match. This CDR3 is built from 15 residues. Germline lookup yields CDR1 SGHVS and CDR2 FNYEAQ. This chain's CDR3 is CASSYIDRGDSEQYF. The CDR3 DNA sequence: TGTGCCAGCAGCTATATTGACAGGGGGGATTCCGAGCAGTACTTC.